The 15 T cell receptor beta chains in this list originate from one sample, sequenced in a study of T-cell memory formation after mild COVID-19. TCRdb redid the calling of the 5' RACE reads with MiXCR, one entry per CDR3 protein. This sample carries 350,000 to 500,000 distinct CDR3 sequences, under 25% of them seen once, and the ten largest clones take around 14%. Sequencing input: PBMCs or a T cell subset sorted from them (not recorded which). Receptors originate from an adult woman who had mild COVID-19 (a few samples of this study predate the infection). Cell type and time point are not known.

The chain links TRBV3-1 to TRBJ2-1; 13 bases line up with TRBD2. Trimming took 3 bases from V and 8 from J; bases not matched to a gene: 16. Germline V gene data show CDR1 as LGHDT and CDR2 as YNNKEL (reference sequence). The CDR3 length is 19 residues. The CDR3 is CASSQSGLAGTSAVDEQFF. The CDR3 DNA follows: TGTGCCAGCAGCCAGTCGGGACTAGCGGGGACGTCGGCTGTCGATGAGCAGTTCTTC.

In nucleotides, the CDR3 is TGTGCCAGCAGCCCGCTAGCGAGGTCCTACGAGCAGTACTTC. This encodes CASSPLARSYEQYF. The chain is built from TRBV7-2 and TRBJ2-7; maybe TRBD2 (6 bases). This CDR3 is 14 amino acids long. CDR1 and CDR2 (germline): SGHTA, FQGNSA. The V end was cut by 5 bases, the J end by 1 base, with 12 bases between.

V is TRBV24-1 and J is TRBJ2-4, with TRBD2 as a possible D gene (5 bases). Germline lookup yields CDR1 KGHDR and CDR2 SFDVKD. CDR3 size: 15 residues. V gave up 9 bases and J gave up 2 bases, with 16 bases separating them. The CDR3 reads CATGMRERSKNIQYF. The DNA of the CDR3 is TGTGCCACCGGAATGAGGGAACGTTCCAAAAACATTCAGTACTTC.

The chain carries TRBV19 and TRBJ2-2; 7 bases are a match to TRBD1. The CDR3 length is 17 residues. The V and J ends lost 4 bases and 2 bases, in that order; junction bases with no gene match: 10. CDR1 and CDR2 (germline): LNHDA, SQIVND (reference sequence). The CDR3 spells CASSTYDRVPNTGELFF. The CDR3 DNA reads as TGTGCCAGTAGTACCTATGACAGGGTCCCAAACACCGGGGAGCTGTTTTTT.

The chain recombines TRBV24-1 with TRBJ1-2; TRBD1 matches 8 bases. The CDR3 consists of 13 residues. V shed 3 bases, J shed 6 bases, and the junction held 2 bases outside the gene matches. From germline, CDR1 is KGHDR and CDR2 SFDVKD. CDR3 region: CATSDTGGNGYTF. The CDR3 DNA follows: TGTGCCACCAGTGATACAGGGGGTAATGGCTACACCTTC.

This chain links TRBV6-5 with TRBJ1-1, with unresolved D. The CDR3 consists of 13 residues. Trimming took off 2 bases at V and 1 base at J, with 5 bases between the two ends. Germline lookup yields CDR1 MNHEY and CDR2 SVGAGI. DNA for the CDR3: TGTGCCAGCAGTTACGCGACGAACACTGAAGCTTTCTTT. It codes for CASSYATNTEAFF.

The sample holds a few counts of this clonotype. The chain is built from TRBV7-9 and TRBJ2-7; D not certain. V lost 0 bases to trimming and J lost 0 bases, with 12 bases between them. CDR3 length: 16 amino acids. Germline CDR1 SEHNR, CDR2 FQNEAQ (reference sequence). CDR3 sequence: CASSLAHGLPSYEQYF. The CDR3 coding sequence is TGTGCCAGCAGCTTAGCCCACGGGCTTCCCTCCTACGAGCAGTACTTC. Variable domain in full (rest from reference TRBV7-9 and TRBJ2-7): DTGVSQNPRHKITKRGQNVTFRCDPISEHNRLYWYRQTLGQGPEFLTYFQNEAQLEKSRLLSDRFSAERPKGSFSTLEIQRTEQGDSAMYLCASSLAHGLPSYEQYFGPGTRLTVT.

In its sample, this clonotype was seen a few times. The rearrangement links TRBV12-3 or TRBV12-4 to TRBJ2-1; D possibly corresponds to TRBD2 (5 bases). The CDR3 is 13 amino acids. Trimming cost V 6 bases and J 8 bases, with 14 bases left between them. CDR3 region: CASSVTVAYEQFF. The CDR3 DNA is TGTGCCAGCAGCGTAACGGTAGCGTATGAGCAGTTCTTC.

The rearrangement uses TRBV20-1 and TRBJ2-7, with D perhaps matching TRBD2 (5 bases). V was pared by 6 bases and J by 12 bases, with 21 bases between. Germline V gene lookup returns CDR1 DFQATT and CDR2 SNEGSKA (reference sequence). This CDR3 has 12 amino acids. CDR3 nucleotides: TGCAGTGCGGCCAACGGACTCCTCGATAGGTACTTC. Residues: CSAANGLLDRYF.

This clonotype was counted a few times. CDR3 bases: TGTGCCAGCAGCCTACCCGGGACAGGGACCTACGAGCAGTACTTC. Translated, it gives CASSLPGTGTYEQYF. The chain combines TRBV7-9 with TRBJ2-7, with TRBD1 matching 9 bases. The J segment lost 2 bases and the V segment lost 5 bases, leaving 7 bases of the junction unmatched. This CDR3 comprises 15 residues. Per germline, CDR1 SEHNR and CDR2 FQNEAQ (reference sequence).

This chain uses TRBV6-2 or TRBV6-3 with TRBJ2-6, with 9 bases matching TRBD1. The germline gives CDR1 MNHEY, CDR2 SVGEGT. The CDR3 runs 13 residues. V gave up 7 bases and J gave up 9 bases; unmatched junction bases: 4. As DNA, the CDR3 is TGTGCCAGCAATACAGGGGGCGTCAACGTCCTGACTTTC. Protein: CASNTGGVNVLTF.

V usage is TRBV5-1 and J usage is TRBJ2-5; 10 bases agree with TRBD2. The CDR3 contains 15 residues. The V gene end was trimmed by 2 bases and the J gene end by 5 bases; junction bases not matched to a gene: 6. From germline, CDR1 is SGHRS and CDR2 YFSETQ. CDR3 bases: TGCGCCAGCAGCTTCTCCAGCGGGGGGGGTGAGACCCAGTACTTC. This encodes CASSFSSGGGETQYF.

V gene TRBV18 combines with J gene TRBJ2-5; 7 bases are shared with TRBD2. The CDR3 runs 14 residues. The V gene end was trimmed by 0 bases and the J gene end by 5 bases; junction bases not matched to a gene: 3. Per the germline V gene, CDR1 is KGHSH and CDR2 is LQKENI. The CDR3 nucleotides are TGTGCCAGCTCACCACCCGGGGGGAAGGAGACCCAGTACTTC. It encodes CASSPPGGKETQYF.

The chain has TRBV12-3 or TRBV12-4 and TRBJ2-1; TRBD1 matches 9 bases. The CDR3 is made up of 13 amino acids. Losses at the gene ends were 5 bases for V and 8 bases for J; bases not matched to a gene: 4. CDR3 region: CASSARDRDEQFF. Here the CDR3 DNA reads TGTGCCAGCAGTGCCCGGGACAGGGATGAGCAGTTCTTC.

This clonotype has only a few counts. The junction differs from germline at one of its ends, possibly a read error. This chain joins TRBV2 and TRBJ2-7, with TRBD1 identical over 7 bases. The CDR3 loop spans 16 amino acids. CDR1 SNHLY and CDR2 FYNNEI come from the germline V gene. The CDR3 DNA reads as TGTGCCAGCAGTGCTTTTGGGACAGAGGACAAGTACGAGCAGCACTTC. This gives the protein CASSAFGTEDKYEQHF.